What follows is one T cell receptor beta chain and its context. The antigen is not known. The sample originates from a study of blood T cells in healthy people across ages. Findings and caveats of the study: Naive CD4+ cell counts and diversity both ran higher in long-lived than in aged donors.

The second PCR ran roughly 7 to 11 cycles with a sample-barcoded 5' primer and J-beta primers. TCRdb recomputed calls from the 5' RACE reads with MiXCR, one row per CDR3 protein. Of 1.5 million to 2 million distinct CDR3 sequences listed, roughly 32% are singletons. The clonotype was recovered from a woman aged 30 to 39 in good health. Sequencing was carried out using blood.

As DNA, the CDR3 is TGTGCCAGCAGCGTAGCGGGGGGAAAGGAGCCCCAGCATTTT. Translated: CASSVAGGKEPQHF. J is TRBJ1-5 and V is TRBV9, with D possibly being TRBD1 (5 bases). The CDR3 runs 14 residues. Per the germline V gene, CDR1 is SGDLS and CDR2 is YYNGEE. V gave up 0 bases and J gave up 8 bases, with 12 bases separating them.